Below, one T cell receptor (beta chain) is given with its context. Its target is unknown. At one end, the junction sequence differs from germline, possibly due to a read error. The data were obtained in a study of T cells after yellow fever vaccination. Study findings and constraints: A small proportion of clonotypes was detected in both the CD4 and CD8 compartments.

Each CDR3 protein is one row after TCRdb ran MiXCR on the 5' RACE reads. The table lists 110,000 to 150,000 distinct CDR3 sequences, 6.6% of them singletons. This CDR3 has 12 residues. The sequence was obtained from a man aged 25-45 years who received the YFV17D yellow fever vaccine. The J gene is TRBJ2-5, the V gene TRBV5-3; 8 nucleotides match TRBD2. TRBV5-3 is given ORF status, its function remaining uncertain. The specimen comprised CD4+ T cells sorted from PBMCs, sampled 10 days after the yellow fever booster vaccination. The CDR3 region is CARSSGREAQYF. CDR3 DNA: TGTGCCAGGAGCTCGGGGCGGGAGGCCCAGTACTTC.